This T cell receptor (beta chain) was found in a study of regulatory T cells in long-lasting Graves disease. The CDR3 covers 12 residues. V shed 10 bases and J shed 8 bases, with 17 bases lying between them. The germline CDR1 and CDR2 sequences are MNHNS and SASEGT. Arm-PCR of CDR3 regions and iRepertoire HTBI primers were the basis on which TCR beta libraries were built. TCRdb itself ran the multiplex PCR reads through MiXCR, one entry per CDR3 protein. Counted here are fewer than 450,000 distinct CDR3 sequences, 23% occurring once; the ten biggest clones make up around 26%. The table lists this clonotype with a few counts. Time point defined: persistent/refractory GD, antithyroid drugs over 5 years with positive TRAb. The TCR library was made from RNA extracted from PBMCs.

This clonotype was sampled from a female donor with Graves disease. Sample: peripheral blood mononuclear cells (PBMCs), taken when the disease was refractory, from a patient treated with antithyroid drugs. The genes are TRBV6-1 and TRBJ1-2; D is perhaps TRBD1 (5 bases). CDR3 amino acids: CATRDGGLGYTF. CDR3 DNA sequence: TGTGCCACCCGCGACGGGGGTTTAGGCTACACCTTC.